This T cell receptor beta chain was recorded in a study of Graves' ophthalmopathy and Graves' hyperthyroidism. Study observations and caveats: Most expanded clonotypes from thyroid (those above 0.001 frequency) were also found in blood.

V was trimmed by 6 bases and J by 0 bases, leaving 17 bases between them. The CDR3 has 17 amino acids. Germline lookup yields CDR1 ENHRY and CDR2 SYGVKD. For repertoire sequencing, the TCR beta CDR3 regions were amplified from RNA transcripts. RT-PCR with HTBI primers came first, then second-round multiplex PCR. TCRdb passed the multiplex PCR reads through MiXCR, listing each CDR3 protein once. The table lists about 740,000 distinct CDR3 sequences, roughly 41% of them singletons. This clonotype was observed a handful of times. Antigen unknown. Moderate-to-severe activity, CAS ≥3, NOSPECS ≥4 and a duration under 3 months were seen in donors with ophthalmopathy. Diagnoses were established from clinical symptoms, serum thyroxine, TRAb, thyroid ultrasound and orbital computed tomography. The PBMCs had their origin in around 9.1 ml of fresh peripheral blood.

Sequenced: peripheral blood. The chain recombines TRBV10-3 with TRBJ1-4; a possible D gene is TRBD1 (5 bases). The TCR originated in an adult man with Graves' ophthalmopathy. CDR3 in DNA: TGTGCCATCAGAGCCGGGATAGGGGATGCAACTAATGAAAAACTGTTTTTT. It yields the protein CAIRAGIGDATNEKLFF.